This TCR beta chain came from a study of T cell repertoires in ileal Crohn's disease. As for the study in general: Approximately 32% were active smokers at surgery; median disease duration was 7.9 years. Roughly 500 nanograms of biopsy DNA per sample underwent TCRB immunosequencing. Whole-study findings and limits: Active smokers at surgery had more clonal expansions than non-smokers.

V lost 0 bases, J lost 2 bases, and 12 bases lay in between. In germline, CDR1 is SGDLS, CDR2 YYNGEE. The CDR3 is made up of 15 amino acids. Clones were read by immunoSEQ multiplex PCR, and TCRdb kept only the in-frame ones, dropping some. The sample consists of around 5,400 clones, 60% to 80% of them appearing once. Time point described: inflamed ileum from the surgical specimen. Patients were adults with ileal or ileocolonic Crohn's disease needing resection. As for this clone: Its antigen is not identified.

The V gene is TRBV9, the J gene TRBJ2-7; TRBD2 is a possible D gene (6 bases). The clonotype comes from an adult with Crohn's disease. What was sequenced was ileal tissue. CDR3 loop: CASSVEGSGPYEQYF. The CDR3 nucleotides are TGTGCCAGCAGCGTAGAAGGTAGCGGACCCTACGAGCAGTACTTC.